The 22 T cell receptor beta chains below all came from one sample that was sequenced in a study of T cells in Graves' hyperthyroidism and ophthalmopathy. Amplification of TCR beta CDR3 regions used RNA as the template. HTBI primers were the set used in a first-round RT-PCR of the TCR CDR3. TCRdb re-called the multiplex PCR reads with MiXCR, one entry per CDR3 protein. The sample holds hundreds of thousands of distinct CDR3 sequences, 13% seen once. The sample was blood. These receptors came from a woman aged 18-29 years with Graves' hyperthyroidism.

In its sample, this clonotype was seen many times. The V call is TRBV3-1, the J call TRBJ2-7, with 9 bases identical to TRBD1. Germline values: CDR1 LGHDT, CDR2 YNNKEL (reference sequence). With 0 bases clipped from V and 6 bases from J, the junction kept 6 bases outside the gene matches. The CDR3 length is 15 residues. This CDR3 reads CASSQEGTGIFEQYF. CDR3 DNA sequence: TGTGCCAGCAGCCAAGAAGGGACAGGGATCTTCGAGCAGTACTTC.

At least ten counts were recorded for this clonotype. J is TRBJ1-3 and V is TRBV28; 8 bases match TRBD1. The CDR3 runs 14 residues. The germline V gene encodes CDR1 MDHEN and CDR2 SYDVKM. J was trimmed by 3 bases and V by 7 bases; bases with no gene match: 5. The CDR3 nucleotides read TGTGCCAGCAACACAGGGGGATATGGAAACACCATATATTTT. Translated: CASNTGGYGNTIYF.

CDR3 loop: CASSYSGGEETQYF. DNA of the CDR3: TGTGCCAGCAGTTACTCAGGAGGTGAAGAGACCCAGTACTTC. The V call is TRBV6-5, the J call TRBJ2-5; D is perhaps TRBD2 (5 bases). Germline V lookup: CDR1 MNHEY, CDR2 SVGAGI. The CDR3 has 14 residues. The ends were cut back, 0 bases at V and 3 bases at J, with 8 bases in the middle.

V gene TRBV9 combines with J gene TRBJ2-7; unclear D gene. Germline V gene lookup returns CDR1 SGDLS and CDR2 YYNGEE. The CDR3 extends over 15 amino acids. Trimming shortened V by 0 bases and J by 4 bases, and 14 bases separated the two germline ends. The CDR3 sequence is CASSVGGNSLYEQYF. The CDR3 DNA reads TGTGCCAGCAGCGTAGGCGGTAACTCCCTATACGAGCAGTACTTC.

This clonotype was counted many times. The V and J genes are TRBV2 and TRBJ2-3, with D unresolved. Trimming took off 0 bases at V and 6 bases at J, with 7 bases between the two ends. The CDR3 spans 13 residues. Germline loops: CDR1 SNHLY, CDR2 FYNNEI. CDR3: CASSEAFRDTQYF. The CDR3 DNA is TGTGCCAGCAGTGAAGCCTTCCGGGATACGCAGTATTTT.

Remarks on this clonotype: One base away lies a much larger clone, so this may be a sequencing read error. This chain joins TRBV28 and TRBJ1-6, with TRBD1 as a possible D gene (6 bases). Per the germline V gene, CDR1 is MDHEN and CDR2 is SYDVKM. CDR3 length: 17 amino acids. V was shortened by 7 bases and J by 5 bases, with 21 bases between the two germline ends. As DNA, the CDR3 is TGTGCCAGCATCCCGGTGGGGGCCCGCACTCATAATTCACCCCTCCACTTT. It encodes CASIPVGARTHNSPLHF.

This clonotype was seen repeatedly, ten times or more. The V gene is TRBV12-3 or TRBV12-4, the J gene TRBJ2-3; 8 bases are shared with TRBD1. The length of the CDR3 is 15 residues. V lost 7 bases, J lost 6 bases, and 12 bases stayed unmatched. CDR3 bases: TGTGCCAGCACCGGGACAGGCCACCCGAGTGATACGCAGTATTTT. This codes for CASTGTGHPSDTQYF.

The sample holds many counts of this clonotype. This chain connects TRBV20-1 to TRBJ1-1; 7 bases map to TRBD1. Germline lookup yields CDR1 DFQATT and CDR2 SNEGSKA (reference sequence). The trim removed 4 bases at V and 5 bases at J, leaving 4 bases unmatched. There are 12 residues in the CDR3. The CDR3 is CSAIQGGTEAFF. CDR3 DNA sequence: TGCAGTGCTATTCAGGGGGGAACTGAAGCTTTCTTT.

The chain recombines TRBV29-1 with TRBJ2-5, with a possible D match to TRBD2 (6 bases). The V end was cut by 7 bases, the J end by 9 bases, with 24 bases between. CDR3 length: 14 amino acids. Germline-derived CDR1 and CDR2 are SQVTM and ANQGSEA. CDR3 region: CSAVRVWGVEAQYF. For the CDR3, the DNA is TGCAGCGCCGTCCGGGTATGGGGGGTGGAGGCCCAGTACTTC.

This clonotype was picked up many times. At one end, the junction sequence differs from germline, possibly due to a read error. The chain has TRBV19 and TRBJ2-1, with TRBD2 matching 10 bases. The CDR3 loop spans 14 amino acids. CDR1 and CDR2 (germline): LNHDA, SQIVND (reference sequence). The CDR3 DNA follows: TGCGCCAGCAGTTGGCTAGCGGGGGACAATGAGCAGTTCTTC. It translates to CASSWLAGDNEQFF.

The chain is built from TRBV4-3 and TRBJ2-4, with D maybe TRBD1 (6 bases). Trimming took off 4 bases at V and 6 bases at J, with 10 bases between the two ends. CDR3 length: 13 amino acids. Per the germline V gene, CDR1 is LGHNA and CDR2 is YSLEER. For the CDR3, the DNA is TGCGCCAGCAGCCCAGGGGCCGGAAACATTCAGTACTTC. It specifies CASSPGAGNIQYF.

This clonotype was picked up many times. The chain combines TRBV28 with TRBJ1-1, with D hard to call. The CDR3 extends over 12 amino acids. Germline CDR1 MDHEN, CDR2 SYDVKM. Trimming removed 7 bases from V and 5 bases from J, with 11 bases in between. CDR3 DNA: TGTGCCAGCACGCAAGAATGGACTGAAGCTTTCTTT. It translates to CASTQEWTEAFF.

This clonotype has a count of ten or more. This sequence joins TRBV28 and TRBJ2-3; 7 bases line up with TRBD1. The length of the CDR3 is 13 residues. The junction had 4 bases not matched to a gene; V was cut back by 2 bases and J by 8 bases. Germline CDR1 MDHEN, CDR2 SYDVKM. The CDR3: CASSLRGQRTQYF. In DNA form, the CDR3 reads TGTGCCAGCAGTTTACGGGGACAGCGTACGCAGTATTTT.

This clonotype appeared many times. J is TRBJ2-3 and V is TRBV7-3, with D maybe TRBD1 (8 bases). From germline, CDR1 is SGHTA and CDR2 FQGTGA. Trimming shortened V by 2 bases and J by 2 bases, and 20 bases separated the two germline ends. The CDR3 runs 18 residues. The CDR3 region is CASSLFPPTGGATDTQYF. In DNA form, the CDR3 reads TGTGCCAGCAGCTTATTCCCTCCAACAGGGGGGGCCACAGATACGCAGTATTTT.

This clonotype was counted at least ten times. This chain links TRBV14 with TRBJ2-5, with 7 bases aligning to TRBD1. The germline V gene has CDR1 SGHDN and CDR2 FVKESK. This CDR3 contains 16 residues. Trimming cost V 3 bases and J 4 bases; bases outside gene matches: 11. This chain's CDR3 is CASSHLATGAGETQYF. The CDR3 DNA follows: TGTGCCAGCAGCCATCTTGCCACAGGGGCGGGAGAGACCCAGTACTTC.

The chain combines TRBV5-1 with TRBJ1-2; a possible D gene is TRBD1 (6 bases). CDR3 length: 13 residues. CDR1 and CDR2 (germline): SGHRS, YFSETQ. The V gene lost 4 bases and the J gene lost 4 bases, with 11 bases spanning the gap. The CDR3, as DNA: TGCGCCAGCAGCGGAGAGGGGGGCTATGGCTACACCTTC. Translated, it gives CASSGEGGYGYTF.

This clonotype was observed many times. The chain uses TRBV28 and TRBJ2-7, with a possible D match to TRBD2 (7 bases). V gave up 1 base and J gave up 5 bases, with 12 bases separating them. The CDR3 contains 14 residues. The V gene's germline CDR1 is MDHEN and CDR2 SYDVKM. The CDR3 DNA sequence: TGTGCCAGCAGTTTATCCGGGGGGCCCAACGAGCAGTACTTC. Amino acids: CASSLSGGPNEQYF. Combining the CDR3 with reference TRBV28 and TRBJ2-7 gives the whole variable domain DVKVTQSSRYLVKRTGEKVFLECVQDMDHENMFWYRQDPGLGLRLIYFSYDVKMKEKGDIPEGYSVSREKKERFSLILESASTNQTSMYLCASSLSGGPNEQYFGPGTRLTVT.

Turning to this clonotype: A read error may explain this, as a much larger clone is one base away. The chain carries TRBV4-1 and TRBJ1-5; TRBD1 aligns across 7 bases. The germline V gene encodes CDR1 MGHRA and CDR2 YSYEKL. This CDR3 contains 19 residues. Here the CDR3 DNA reads TGCGCCGGCAGCCAAGATCTAGGGGGCGGAAAGGGCCCCAATCAGCCCCAGCATTTT. Encoded protein: CAGSQDLGGGKGPNQPQHF.

Many counts were recorded for this clonotype. Here the CDR3 reads CASSLIYGGKEEWTQYF. Here the CDR3 DNA reads TGTGCCAGCAGCTTAATTTATGGCGGCAAGGAGGAATGGACGCAGTATTTT. J is TRBJ2-3 and V is TRBV11-2, with D possibly matching TRBD2 (5 bases). V lost 2 bases and J 9 bases, leaving 24 bases between the germline ends. The CDR3 contains 17 residues. The V gene's germline CDR1 is SGHAT and CDR2 FQNNGV.

This clonotype was seen once. As DNA, the CDR3 is TGTGCCAGCAGCTCGAGCTATGGAAACACCATATATTTT. This translates into CASSSSYGNTIYF. The V and J genes are TRBV11-2 and TRBJ1-3; D is unresolved. The CDR3 has 13 residues. CDR1 and CDR2 from the germline V gene are SGHAT and FQNNGV. The V and J ends lost 4 bases and 3 bases respectively, with 7 bases between them.

At least ten counts were recorded for this clonotype. The chain carries TRBV18 and TRBJ2-5, with 7 bases lining up with TRBD2. CDR1 KGHSH and CDR2 LQKENI come from the germline V gene. The ends lost 2 bases at V and 3 bases at J; junction bases unmatched: 6. The CDR3 extends over 15 amino acids. CDR3 loop: CASSPRASGEETQYF. As DNA, the CDR3 is TGTGCCAGCTCACCAAGGGCTAGCGGAGAAGAGACCCAGTACTTC. Full variable domain (missing parts from reference TRBV18 and TRBJ2-5): NAGVMQNPRHLVRRRGQEARLRCSPMKGHSHVYWYRQLPEEGLKFMVYLQKENIIDESGMPKERFSAEFPKEGPSILRIQQVVRGDSAAYFCASSPRASGEETQYFGPGTRLLVL.

This clonotype was seen ten or more times. The chain is built from TRBV6-2 or TRBV6-3 and TRBJ2-6; 10 bases line up with TRBD2. CDR1 is MNHEY and CDR2 is SVGEGT in the germline V gene. CDR3 length: 20 residues. Trimming at V came to 2 bases and at J to 0 bases, leaving 10 bases not matched to a gene. The CDR3 loop reads CASSYPLEAGGFSGANVLTF. CDR3 bases: TGTGCCAGCAGTTACCCCCTGGAAGCGGGAGGGTTCTCTGGGGCCAACGTCCTGACTTTC.